This T cell receptor (beta chain) was identified during a study of CD8 T cells in ankylosing spondylitis. The study, taken as a whole, reports: Peripheral blood samples showed relatively rare disease-linked clones, and these clones were CD8+. Reportedly, matched ankylosing spondylitis synovial fluid was significantly enriched for disease-linked clones. Roughly 8 highly homologous variants made up a TCR beta motif that seemed to typify ankylosing spondylitis blood.

After removal of 1 base from V and 1 base from J, the junction contained 4 bases not matched to a gene. This CDR3 region has 15 residues. The germline V gene has CDR1 MGHRA and CDR2 YSYEKL. It was by quantitative 5'-RACE with molecular barcodes that TCR beta libraries were made. TCRdb re-called the 5' RACE reads with MiXCR, one entry per CDR3 protein. The sample includes hundreds of thousands of distinct CDR3 sequences, approximately 12% of them seen just once. Turning to this clonotype: What it binds is not known.

The TCR originated in a male donor with ankylosing spondylitis. The V and J genes are TRBV4-1 and TRBJ2-7, with 7 bases aligning to TRBD1. Sequenced sample: blood, either unsorted or a sorted T cell fraction (not recorded which). The CDR3 reads CASSQAGTASYEQYF. CDR3 bases: TGCGCCAGCAGCCAAGCCGGGACAGCTTCCTACGAGCAGTACTTC.